This entry is about one T cell receptor beta chain. No antigen is known for it. This sample was taken from a study of shared clonotypes between healthy human individuals. Study results and caveats: Across a handful of donors, naive CD4 shared roughly 5%, naive CD8 more than 3%, memory CD4 2.3%, memory CD8 0.4%. Sequencing of the sorted subsets was shown by rarefaction to be incomplete despite large depth.

All of the donors resided in Nashville, Tennessee, and each was a Caucasian adult. Trimming took 5 bases from V and 10 from J, leaving 14 bases between them. Germline loops: CDR1 MNHEY, CDR2 SVGAGI. The CDR3 totals 13 residues. Sequencing was performed with immunoSEQ multiplex PCR; in TCRdb, only in-frame clones are kept and a portion is missing. The repertoire has millions of clones, around nine tenths of them found once; the top ten carry under 0.15%. The chain joins TRBV6-5 to TRBJ1-4; D is unclear. Sequencing input: naive CD4+ T cells sorted from blood. As for subset: CD45RA+ positively selected. The receptor was derived from a man aged 18 to 30 in good health. The DNA for the CDR3 is TGTGCCAGCAGTGAAGGACTTTTAGCAAAACTGTTTTTT. Its protein is CASSEGLLAKLFF.